The 18 T cell receptor beta chains presented below share a single source sample, sequenced in a study of Ad26.COV2.S vaccination and SARS-CoV-2 variants. The protocol was immunoSEQ multiplex PCR, while the TCRdb copy is restricted to in-frame clones and leaves out a portion. The sample yields 300,000 to 400,000 clones, less than 90% seen once. The sample's treatment: some 20 received Ad26.COV2.S at low or high dose, single or two shots; about 5 received placebo; per-sample allocation not given. All samples were drawn on day 63, counting from the first vaccine or placebo injection. Source: peripheral blood, taken in a trial of Ad26.COV2.S vaccine versus placebo. These receptors originate from a person aged 18-65 years who received the Ad26.COV2.S COVID-19 vaccine or a placebo.

This chain joins TRBV19 and TRBJ1-2; no clear D gene. The CDR3 has 13 residues. Per germline, CDR1 LNHDA and CDR2 SQIVND (reference sequence). V lost 3 bases and J 4 bases, leaving 9 bases between the germline ends. The CDR3 here is CASSMSSFYGYTF. The CDR3 DNA sequence: TGTGCCAGTAGTATGTCCAGTTTCTATGGCTACACCTTC. Full variable domain (rest looked up from reference TRBV19 and TRBJ1-2): DGGITQSPKYLFRKEGQNVTLSCEQNLNHDAMYWYRQDPGQGLRLIYYSQIVNDFQKGDIAEGYSVSREKKESFPLTVTSAQKNPTAFYLCASSMSSFYGYTFGSGTRLTVV.

The chain links TRBV7-3 to TRBJ2-3; TRBD2 is a possible D gene (5 bases). V shed 2 bases and J shed 2 bases, with 14 bases lying between them. The CDR3 has 16 amino acids. Per the germline V gene, CDR1 is SGHTA and CDR2 is FQGTGA. The CDR3 nucleotides are TGTGCCAGCAGCTTACTAGCCGCCGAAAACACAGATACGCAGTATTTT. Protein: CASSLLAAENTDTQYF.

V gene TRBV4-1 combines with J gene TRBJ1-2; D is ambiguous. Germline values: CDR1 MGHRA, CDR2 YSYEKL. Trimming took off 0 bases at V and 5 bases at J, with 4 bases between the two ends. This CDR3 comprises 12 residues. The CDR3 spells CASSQDHYGYTF. CDR3 sequence (DNA): TGCGCCAGCAGCCAAGATCATTATGGCTACACCTTC.

The J gene is TRBJ1-5, the V gene TRBV27; D is possibly TRBD1 (5 bases). The germline gives CDR1 MNHEY, CDR2 SMNVEV (reference sequence). The CDR3 runs to 17 residues. V gave up 3 bases and J gave up 4 bases, with 19 bases separating them. Here the CDR3 DNA reads TGTGCCAGCAGTTTCACGTGGGACGGCTATCCTAATCAGCCCCAGCATTTT. It specifies CASSFTWDGYPNQPQHF.

This chain uses TRBV19 with TRBJ2-1; tentative D call: TRBD2 (6 bases). Germline-derived CDR1 and CDR2 are LNHDA and SQIVND (reference sequence). This CDR3 comprises 13 residues. V lost 4 bases, J lost 4 bases, and 8 bases lay in between. For the CDR3, the DNA is TGTGCCAGTAGTAACCTAGCGTACAATGAGCAGTTCTTC. This sequence encodes CASSNLAYNEQFF. Using reference TRBV19 and TRBJ2-1 for the parts outside the CDR3, the full variable domain is DGGITQSPKYLFRKEGQNVTLSCEQNLNHDAMYWYRQDPGQGLRLIYYSQIVNDFQKGDIAEGYSVSREKKESFPLTVTSAQKNPTAFYLCASSNLAYNEQFFGPGTRLTVL.

The chain combines TRBV24-1 with TRBJ1-1; 8 bases match TRBD1. This CDR3 spans 15 amino acids. The germline V gene has CDR1 KGHDR and CDR2 SFDVKD. The ends lost 2 bases at V and 3 bases at J; junction bases unmatched: 4. In DNA form, the CDR3 reads TGTGCCACCAGTGATTCGACAGGGGAGGACACTGAAGCTTTCTTT. Translated: CATSDSTGEDTEAFF.

This chain connects TRBV3-1 (or the pseudogene TRBV3-2) to TRBJ1-2, with D possibly matching TRBD1 (5 bases). Germline values: CDR1 LGHDT, CDR2 YNNKEL (reference sequence). The V end lost 4 bases, the J end lost 6 bases, and 15 bases lay between the germline ends. The CDR3 loop spans 14 amino acids. This CDR3 reads CASSRGTAGHGYTF. DNA for the CDR3: TGTGCCAGCAGCCGAGGGACTGCGGGGCATGGCTACACCTTC.

This clone occurred once. The chain employs TRBV12-3 or TRBV12-4 and TRBJ1-4; unclear D gene. This CDR3 spans 13 amino acids. Trimming removed 6 bases at V and 11 bases at J, with 16 bases between. The CDR3 DNA is TGTGCCAGCAGCCGGACGGAGAAGGAGAAACTGTTTTTT. This encodes CASSRTEKEKLFF.

J is TRBJ1-4 and V is TRBV19; D possibly corresponds to TRBD1 (6 bases). This CDR3 has 15 residues. V shed 3 bases and J shed 9 bases, with 17 bases lying between them. CDR1 is LNHDA, CDR2 SQIVND, per germline (reference sequence). The CDR3: CASSILQGGRKKLFF. In DNA form, the CDR3 reads TGTGCCAGTAGTATTCTACAGGGAGGTAGGAAAAAACTGTTTTTT. Using reference TRBV19 and TRBJ1-4 for the parts outside the CDR3, the full variable domain is DGGITQSPKYLFRKEGQNVTLSCEQNLNHDAMYWYRQDPGQGLRLIYYSQIVNDFQKGDIAEGYSVSREKKESFPLTVTSAQKNPTAFYLCASSILQGGRKKLFFGSGTQLSVL.

There are many counts of this clone. The chain is built from TRBV28 and TRBJ2-3, with D hard to call. Germline CDR1 is MDHEN and CDR2 is SYDVKM. V lost 2 bases and J 2 bases, leaving 11 bases between the germline ends. The CDR3 is 15 amino acids. The CDR3 sequence: CASSLPSALTDTQYF. The CDR3 nucleotides are TGTGCCAGCAGTTTACCTAGTGCACTCACAGATACGCAGTATTTT.

The chain couples TRBV5-4 to TRBJ1-2; no firm D call. Looked up from germline, CDR1 is SGHNT and CDR2 is YYREEE (reference sequence). The CDR3 sequence is 11 residues long. V lost 2 bases, J lost 5 bases, and 4 bases lay in between. CDR3: CASSFFYGYTF. The CDR3 DNA is TGTGCCAGCAGCTTCTTTTATGGCTACACCTTC. The variable domain in full, with the rest retrieved from reference TRBV5-4 and TRBJ1-2, is ETGVTQSPTHLIKTRGQQVTLRCSSQSGHNTVSWYQQALGQGPQFIFQYYREEENGRGNFPPRFSGLQFPNYSSELNVNALELDDSALYLCASSFFYGYTFGSGTRLTVV.

The chain couples TRBV7-2 to TRBJ1-6, with 9 bases matching TRBD1. Unmatched junction bases numbered 4, after V lost 1 base and J lost 9 bases. Germline CDR1 SGHTA, CDR2 FQGNSA. There are 15 residues in the CDR3. The CDR3 sequence: CASSLEGQGLSPLHF. The CDR3 DNA reads as TGTGCCAGCAGCTTAGAGGGACAGGGTCTTTCACCCCTCCACTTT.

The chain is built from TRBV11-2 and TRBJ2-2; 8 positions agree with TRBD1. Germline values: CDR1 SGHAT, CDR2 FQNNGV. Unmatched junction bases numbered 14, after V lost 5 bases and J lost 6 bases. The CDR3 consists of 17 residues. CDR3 region: CASSPFNPGQGAGELFF. As DNA, the CDR3 is TGTGCCAGCAGCCCCTTCAACCCCGGACAGGGTGCCGGGGAGCTGTTTTTT.

The rearrangement joins TRBV27 to TRBJ2-2; 8 nucleotides match TRBD1. The CDR3 has 17 amino acids. Germline loops: CDR1 MNHEY, CDR2 SMNVEV (reference sequence). With V trimmed by 4 bases and J by 5 bases, 12 bases remained unmatched. CDR3 protein: CASSSLPGQAHTGELFF. The CDR3 nucleotides are TGTGCCAGCAGTTCCCTCCCGGGACAGGCTCATACCGGGGAGCTGTTTTTT.

The sample holds a few counts of this clone. The chain combines TRBV19 with TRBJ1-5; D is possibly TRBD1 (5 bases). The CDR3 length is 15 residues. Germline V gene sequence: CDR1 LNHDA, CDR2 SQIVND (reference sequence). Trimming removed 3 bases from V and 3 bases from J, with 12 bases in between. The CDR3 loop reads CASSIQGSPNQPQHF. DNA for the CDR3: TGTGCCAGTAGTATCCAGGGTTCCCCCAATCAGCCCCAGCATTTT.

This rearrangement joins TRBV10-2 to TRBJ1-4; 7 bases line up with TRBD1. Trimming removed 2 bases from V and 8 bases from J; junction bases left unmatched: 5. The CDR3 runs 14 residues. In germline, CDR1 is WSHSY, CDR2 SAAADI. DNA of the CDR3: TGCGCCAGCAGTGAGGGGAACAGGGGCGAAAAACTGTTTTTT. Amino acids: CASSEGNRGEKLFF.

This chain joins TRBV28 and TRBJ1-6; no clear D gene. CDR1 is MDHEN, CDR2 SYDVKM, per germline. This CDR3 spans 12 amino acids. Trimming left V 7 bases short and J 7 bases short, with 8 bases between. The CDR3 DNA is TGTGCCAGCACGAACCTGAATTCACCCCTCCACTTT. This gives the protein CASTNLNSPLHF.

V usage is TRBV4-1 and J usage is TRBJ2-7; 7 nucleotides line up with TRBD1. The CDR3 totals 13 residues. V was clipped by 4 bases and J by 3 bases; unmatched bases: 3. Germline-derived CDR1 and CDR2 are MGHRA and YSYEKL. The CDR3 loop is CASSPGQSYEQYF. DNA of the CDR3: TGCGCCAGCAGCCCGGGACAGAGCTACGAGCAGTACTTC.